The 10 T cell receptor beta chains below were found in one sample sequenced in a study of blood T cell repertoires in COVID-19. Assay used: immunoSEQ multiplex PCR; TCRdb lists only in-frame clones, some missing. The sample has about 430,000 clones; about 88% are singletons. The sequenced sample consisted of PBMCs or T cells enriched from blood (not recorded which). The receptors derive from a woman between 18 and 29 years old who had been exposed to COVID-19.

The chain employs TRBV5-6 and TRBJ1-6; D gene uncertain. The length of the CDR3 is 16 residues. The germline CDR1 and CDR2 sequences are SGHDT and YYEEEE. Trimming took off 4 bases at V and 0 bases at J, with 11 bases between the two ends. The CDR3 DNA follows: TGTGCCAGCAGCGATTTACAGAGCTCCTATAATTCACCCCTCCACTTT. The encoded protein is CASSDLQSSYNSPLHF.

As regards this clone: Other DNA sequences in the same sample also yield this CDR3. This chain links TRBV2 with TRBJ1-1; the D gene is possibly TRBD1 (6 bases). Germline lookup yields CDR1 SNHLY and CDR2 FYNNEI. The CDR3 is 11 amino acids. The CDR3 sequence: CAEQGNTEAFF. CDR3 nucleotides: TGTGCAGAACAGGGGAACACTGAAGCTTTCTTT.

The chain combines TRBV27 with TRBJ1-5; tentatively, D is TRBD1 (5 bases). V lost 6 bases and J lost 5, with 17 bases in between. CDR1 MNHEY and CDR2 SMNVEV come from the germline V gene (reference sequence). The length of the CDR3 is 15 residues. The CDR3 nucleotides read TGTGCCAGCAGACCCCGGGGGGTCCCCGATCAGCCCCAGCATTTT. This translates into CASRPRGVPDQPQHF.

This chain joins TRBV11-3 and TRBJ2-2, with 7 bases identical to TRBD1. Unmatched junction bases numbered 2, after V lost 3 bases and J lost 7 bases. The germline gives CDR1 SGHNT, CDR2 YENEEA. The CDR3 is 13 residues long. In DNA form, the CDR3 reads TGTGCCAGCAGCTTCCGGACAGGCGGGGAGCTGTTTTTT. This codes for CASSFRTGGELFF. The variable domain in full, completed from reference TRBV11-3 and TRBJ2-2, reads EAGVVQSPRYKIIEKKQPVAFWCNPISGHNTLYWYLQNLGQGPELLIRYENEEAVDDSQLPKDRFSAERLKGVDSTLKIQPAELGDSAVYLCASSFRTGGELFFGEGSRLTVL.

This chain links TRBV6-1 with TRBJ2-7, with D unresolved. Per germline, CDR1 MNHNS and CDR2 SASEGT. V gave up 1 base and J gave up 1 base, with 11 bases separating them. This CDR3 contains 15 residues. CDR3 amino acids: CASSEGLARSYEQYF. The DNA of the CDR3 is TGTGCCAGCAGTGAAGGCTTGGCTAGATCCTACGAGCAGTACTTC.

The J gene is TRBJ1-5, the V gene TRBV21-1; TRBD1, the D gene given by the table, was not confirmed from the DNA. TRBV21-1 is recorded as a pseudogene. The CDR3 loop spans 15 amino acids. CDR3 sequence reads: CASSKASGHNQPQHF. The CDR3, as DNA: TGTGCCAGCAGCAAAGCTTCAGGTCACAATCAGCCCCAGCATTTT.

The chain recombines TRBV15 with TRBJ2-5; 8 bases map to TRBD2. The germline V gene encodes CDR1 LNHNV and CDR2 YYDKDF (reference sequence). J gave up 0 bases and V 2 bases, and 2 bases lay outside the gene matches. The CDR3 has 15 residues. CDR3 region: CATSRRGGNQETQYF. CDR3 nucleotides: TGTGCCACCAGCAGACGGGGGGGTAACCAAGAGACCCAGTACTTC.

The table lists this clone with a count of one. The V call is TRBV9, the J call TRBJ1-1; no reliable D call. The V and J ends lost 4 bases and 1 base respectively, with 11 bases between them. The CDR3 has 14 residues. CDR1 is SGDLS and CDR2 is YYNGEE in the germline V gene. The CDR3, as DNA: TGTGCCAGCAGCACACGTCCTGAGAACACTGAAGCTTTCTTT. Its protein is CASSTRPENTEAFF.

The rearrangement uses TRBV5-1 and TRBJ2-7; D might be TRBD1 (5 bases). The CDR3 has 15 residues. Trimming took off 0 bases at V and 1 base at J, with 11 bases between the two ends. Germline V CDR1 and CDR2: SGHRS, YFSETQ. The CDR3 is CASSLEGLLSYEQYF. CDR3 coding DNA: TGCGCCAGCAGCTTGGAGGGGCTATTATCCTACGAGCAGTACTTC.

The V gene is TRBV6-1, the J gene TRBJ2-7; 10 bases align to TRBD1. Looked up from germline, CDR1 is MNHNS and CDR2 is SASEGT. The V gene end was trimmed by 6 bases and the J gene end by 6 bases; junction bases not matched to a gene: 5. The CDR3 has 13 residues. The CDR3: CASRGQGMTEQYF. Written as DNA, the CDR3 is TGTGCCAGCAGGGGACAGGGGATGACCGAGCAGTACTTC.